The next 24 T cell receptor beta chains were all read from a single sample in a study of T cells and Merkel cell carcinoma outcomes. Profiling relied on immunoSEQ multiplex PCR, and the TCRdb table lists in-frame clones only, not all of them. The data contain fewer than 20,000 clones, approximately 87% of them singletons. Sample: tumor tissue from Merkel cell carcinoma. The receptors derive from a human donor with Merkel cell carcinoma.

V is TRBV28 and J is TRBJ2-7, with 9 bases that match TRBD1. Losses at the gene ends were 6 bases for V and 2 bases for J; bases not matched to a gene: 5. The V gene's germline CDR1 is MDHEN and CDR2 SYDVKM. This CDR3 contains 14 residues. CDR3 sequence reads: CASRGGDRAYEQYF. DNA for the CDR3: TGTGCCAGCAGGGGGGGGGACAGGGCCTACGAGCAGTACTTC.

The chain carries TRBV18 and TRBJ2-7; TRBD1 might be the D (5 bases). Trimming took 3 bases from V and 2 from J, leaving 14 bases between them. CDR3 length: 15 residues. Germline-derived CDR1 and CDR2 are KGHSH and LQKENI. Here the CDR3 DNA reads TGTGCCAGCTCACCGGTGGGGCAGACAGCCTACGAGCAGTACTTC. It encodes CASSPVGQTAYEQYF.

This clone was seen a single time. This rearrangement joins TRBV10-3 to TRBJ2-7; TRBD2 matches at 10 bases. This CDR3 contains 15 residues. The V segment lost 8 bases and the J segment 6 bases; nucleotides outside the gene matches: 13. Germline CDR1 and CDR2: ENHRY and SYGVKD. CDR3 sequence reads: CAIGSGGALKGEQYF. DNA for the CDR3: TGTGCCATCGGGAGCGGGGGGGCGCTTAAGGGCGAGCAGTACTTC.

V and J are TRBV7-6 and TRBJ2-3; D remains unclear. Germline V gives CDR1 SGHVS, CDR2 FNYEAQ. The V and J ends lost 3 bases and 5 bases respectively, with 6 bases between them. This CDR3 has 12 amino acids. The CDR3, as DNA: TGTGCCAGCAGCTTCTCGCGAGATACGCAGTATTTT. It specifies CASSFSRDTQYF.

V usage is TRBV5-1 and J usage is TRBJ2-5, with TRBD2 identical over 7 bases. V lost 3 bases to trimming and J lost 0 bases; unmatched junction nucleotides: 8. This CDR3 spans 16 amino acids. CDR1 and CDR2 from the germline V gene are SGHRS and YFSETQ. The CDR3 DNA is TGCGCCAGCAGCTACTACGGGGGGATGTACCAAGAGACCCAGTACTTC. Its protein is CASSYYGGMYQETQYF.

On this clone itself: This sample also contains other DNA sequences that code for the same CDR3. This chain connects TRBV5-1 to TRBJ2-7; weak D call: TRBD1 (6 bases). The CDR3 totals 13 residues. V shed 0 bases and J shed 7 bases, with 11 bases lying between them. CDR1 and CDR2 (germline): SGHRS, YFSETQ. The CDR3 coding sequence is TGCGCCAGCAGCTTGGGAGACAGGAGTGAGCAGTACTTC. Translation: CASSLGDRSEQYF.

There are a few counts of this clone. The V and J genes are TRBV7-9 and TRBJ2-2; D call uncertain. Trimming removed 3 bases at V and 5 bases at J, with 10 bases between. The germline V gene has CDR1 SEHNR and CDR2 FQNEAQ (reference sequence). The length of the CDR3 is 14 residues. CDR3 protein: CASSFLTGTGELFF. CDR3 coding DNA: TGTGCCAGCAGCTTTCTTACTGGGACCGGGGAGCTGTTTTTT.

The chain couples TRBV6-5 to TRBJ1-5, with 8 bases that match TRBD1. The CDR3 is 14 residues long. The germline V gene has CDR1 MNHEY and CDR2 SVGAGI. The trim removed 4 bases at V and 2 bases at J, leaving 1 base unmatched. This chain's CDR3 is CASSWGQGNQPQHF. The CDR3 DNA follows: TGTGCCAGCAGTTGGGGACAGGGCAATCAGCCCCAGCATTTT.

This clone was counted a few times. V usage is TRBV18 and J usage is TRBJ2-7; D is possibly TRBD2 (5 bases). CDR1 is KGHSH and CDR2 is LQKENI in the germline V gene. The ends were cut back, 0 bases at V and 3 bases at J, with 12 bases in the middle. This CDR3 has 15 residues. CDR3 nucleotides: TGTGCCAGCTCACCACCGTCGGGGAAGATCTACGAGCAGTACTTC. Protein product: CASSPPSGKIYEQYF.

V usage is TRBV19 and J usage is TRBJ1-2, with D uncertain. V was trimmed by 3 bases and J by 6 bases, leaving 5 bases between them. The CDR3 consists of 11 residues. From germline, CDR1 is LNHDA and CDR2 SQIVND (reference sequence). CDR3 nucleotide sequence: TGTGCCAGTAGTATTGGGGATGGCTACACCTTC. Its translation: CASSIGDGYTF.

CDR3 nucleotide sequence: TGTGCTAGTGCGGCGTCGGGGGCTTTCTTT. It translates to CASAASGAFF. The chain joins TRBV12-5 to TRBJ1-1, with D uncertain. Germline values: CDR1 LGHNT, CDR2 FRNRAP. CDR3 size: 10 residues. Between the trimmed V and J ends, which lost 7 bases and 11 bases, there was a span of 11 bases.

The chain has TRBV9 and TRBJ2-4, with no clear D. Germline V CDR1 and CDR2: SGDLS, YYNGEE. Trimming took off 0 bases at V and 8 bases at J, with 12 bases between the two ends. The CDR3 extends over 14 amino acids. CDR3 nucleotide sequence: TGTGCCAGCAGCGTAGTTTCAGATGGGGACATTCAGTACTTC. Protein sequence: CASSVVSDGDIQYF. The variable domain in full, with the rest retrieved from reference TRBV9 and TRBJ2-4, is DSGVTQTPKHLITATGQRVTLRCSPRSGDLSVYWYQQSLDQGLQFLIQYYNGEERAKGNILERFSAQQFPDLHSELNLSSLELGDSALYFCASSVVSDGDIQYFGAGTRLSVL.

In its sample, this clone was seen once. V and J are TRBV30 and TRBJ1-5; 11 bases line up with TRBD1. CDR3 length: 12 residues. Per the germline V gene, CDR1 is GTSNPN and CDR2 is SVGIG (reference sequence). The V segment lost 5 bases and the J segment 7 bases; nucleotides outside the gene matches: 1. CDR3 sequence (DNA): TGTGCCTGGGGGACAGGGGGACAGCCCCAGCATTTT. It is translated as CAWGTGGQPQHF.

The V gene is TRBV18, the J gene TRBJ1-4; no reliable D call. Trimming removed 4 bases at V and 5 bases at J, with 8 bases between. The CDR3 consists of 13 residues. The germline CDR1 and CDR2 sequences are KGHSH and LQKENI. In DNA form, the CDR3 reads TGTGCCAGCTCACGGACGGAAAATGAAAAACTGTTTTTT. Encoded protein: CASSRTENEKLFF.

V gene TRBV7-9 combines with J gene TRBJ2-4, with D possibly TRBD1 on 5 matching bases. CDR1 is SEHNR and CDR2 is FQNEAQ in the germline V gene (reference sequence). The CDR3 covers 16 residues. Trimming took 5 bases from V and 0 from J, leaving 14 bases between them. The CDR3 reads CASSPRAGIAKNIQYF. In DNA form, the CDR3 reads TGTGCCAGCAGCCCCCGGGCAGGGATAGCCAAAAACATTCAGTACTTC.

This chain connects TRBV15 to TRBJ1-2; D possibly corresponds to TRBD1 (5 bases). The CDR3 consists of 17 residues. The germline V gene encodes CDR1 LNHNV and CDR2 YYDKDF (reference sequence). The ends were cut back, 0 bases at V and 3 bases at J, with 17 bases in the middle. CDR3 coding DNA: TGTGCCACCAGCAGAGATGCTTCGGCAGGGAATCACTATGGCTACACCTTC. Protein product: CATSRDASAGNHYGYTF.

The CDR3 is CASSPEGWASETQYF. Here the CDR3 DNA reads TGTGCCAGCAGCCCGGAGGGTTGGGCGTCAGAGACCCAGTACTTC. The J gene is TRBJ2-5, the V gene TRBV7-9; tentatively, D is TRBD2 (6 bases). V dropped 5 bases and J dropped 4 bases, with 17 bases sitting between them. The CDR3 loop spans 15 amino acids. Germline CDR1 is SEHNR and CDR2 is FQNEAQ (reference sequence).

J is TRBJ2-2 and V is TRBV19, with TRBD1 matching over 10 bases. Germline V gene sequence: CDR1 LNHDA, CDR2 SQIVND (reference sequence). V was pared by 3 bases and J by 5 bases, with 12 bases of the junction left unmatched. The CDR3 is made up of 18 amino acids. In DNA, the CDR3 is TGTGCCAGTAGTATTGGAGTCGGGACAGGGGCTAGTACCGGGGAGCTGTTTTTT. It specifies CASSIGVGTGASTGELFF.

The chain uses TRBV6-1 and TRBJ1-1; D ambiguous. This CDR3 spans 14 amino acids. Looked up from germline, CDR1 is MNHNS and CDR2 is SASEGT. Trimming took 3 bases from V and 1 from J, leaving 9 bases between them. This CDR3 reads CASSEIAQNTEAFF. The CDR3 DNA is TGTGCCAGCAGTGAGATAGCCCAGAACACTGAAGCTTTCTTT.

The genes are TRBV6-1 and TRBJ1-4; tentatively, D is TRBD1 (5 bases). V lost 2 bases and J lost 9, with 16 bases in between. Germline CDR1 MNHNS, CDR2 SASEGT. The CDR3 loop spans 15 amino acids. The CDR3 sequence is CASSENQGNNKKLFF. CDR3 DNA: TGTGCCAGCAGTGAAAATCAGGGAAACAATAAAAAACTGTTTTTT.

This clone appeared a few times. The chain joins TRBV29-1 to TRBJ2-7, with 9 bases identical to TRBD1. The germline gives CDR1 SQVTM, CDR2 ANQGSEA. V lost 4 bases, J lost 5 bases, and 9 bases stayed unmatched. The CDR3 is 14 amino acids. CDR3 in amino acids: CSVAHRDRVHEQYF. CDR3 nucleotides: TGCAGCGTTGCTCACCGGGACAGGGTACACGAGCAGTACTTC.

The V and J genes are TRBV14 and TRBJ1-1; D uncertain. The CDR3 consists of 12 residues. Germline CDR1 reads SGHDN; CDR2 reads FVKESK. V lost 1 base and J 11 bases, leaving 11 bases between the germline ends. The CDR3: CASSQANFRAFF. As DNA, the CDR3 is TGTGCCAGCAGCCAAGCTAATTTTAGGGCTTTCTTT.

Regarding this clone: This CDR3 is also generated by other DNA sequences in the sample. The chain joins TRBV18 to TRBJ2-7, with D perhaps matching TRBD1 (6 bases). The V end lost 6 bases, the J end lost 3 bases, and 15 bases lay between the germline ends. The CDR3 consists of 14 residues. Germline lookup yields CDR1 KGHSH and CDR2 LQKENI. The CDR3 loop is CASSTGVGGYEQYF. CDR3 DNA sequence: TGTGCCAGCTCGACCGGGGTAGGGGGCTACGAGCAGTACTTC. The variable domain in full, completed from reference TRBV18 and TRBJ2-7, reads NAGVMQNPRHLVRRRGQEARLRCSPMKGHSHVYWYRQLPEEGLKFMVYLQKENIIDESGMPKERFSAEFPKEGPSILRIQQVVRGDSAAYFCASSTGVGGYEQYFGPGTRLTVT.

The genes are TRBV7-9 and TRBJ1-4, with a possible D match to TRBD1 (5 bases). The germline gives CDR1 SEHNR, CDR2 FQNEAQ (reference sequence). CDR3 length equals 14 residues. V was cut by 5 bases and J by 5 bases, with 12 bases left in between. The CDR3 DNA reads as TGTGCCAGCAGCCCCAGGGATACGAATGAAAAACTGTTTTTT. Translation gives CASSPRDTNEKLFF. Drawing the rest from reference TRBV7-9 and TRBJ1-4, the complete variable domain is DTGVSQNPRHKITKRGQNVTFRCDPISEHNRLYWYRQTLGQGPEFLTYFQNEAQLEKSRLLSDRFSAERPKGSFSTLEIQRTEQGDSAMYLCASSPRDTNEKLFFGSGTQLSVL.